The 13 T cell receptor beta chains presented below share a single source sample, sequenced in a study of beta chain features in type 1 diabetes. Sequenced material consisted of expressed TCRB transcripts (all of the isolated RNA was reverse transcribed). Assay: immunoSEQ multiplex PCR; the TCRdb copy retains only in-frame clones and omits some. This table holds roughly 250,000 clones, approximately 70% found once. Sequences were obtained from naive CD4+ T cells from blood. All receptors derive from a man aged 25-45 years in good health.

The rearrangement links TRBV6-5 to TRBJ2-1; D uncertain. Trimming shortened V by 8 bases and J by 1 base, and 6 bases separated the two germline ends. In germline, CDR1 is MNHEY, CDR2 SVGAGI. This CDR3 contains 12 residues. CDR3 amino acids: CASQTSYNEQFF. CDR3 sequence (DNA): TGTGCCAGCCAGACGTCCTACAATGAGCAGTTCTTC.

This clone was recorded a few times. The chain uses TRBV7-2 and TRBJ2-4; the match to TRBD1 covers 7 bases. The CDR3 is made up of 14 amino acids. Germline V lookup: CDR1 SGHTA, CDR2 FQGNSA. V lost 3 bases to trimming and J lost 5 bases; unmatched junction nucleotides: 4. The CDR3 coding sequence is TGTGCCAGCAGCTTCAGACAGGGTCAAAACATTCAGTACTTC. Its translation is CASSFRQGQNIQYF. Looking up the rest from reference TRBV7-2 and TRBJ2-4 gives the full variable domain: GAGVSQSPSNKVTEKGKDVELRCDPISGHTALYWYRQSLGQGLEFLIYFQGNSAPDKSGLPSDRFSAERTGGSVSTLTIQRTQQEDSAVYLCASSFRQGQNIQYFGAGTRLSVL.

This clone was seen a handful of times. J is TRBJ2-3 and V is TRBV29-1, with 7 bases that match TRBD2. The CDR3 contains 13 residues. Trimming removed 7 bases from V and 2 bases from J; junction bases left unmatched: 6. Per the germline V gene, CDR1 is SQVTM and CDR2 is ANQGSEA. The CDR3 loop reads CSELLANTDTQYF. The CDR3 bases are TGCAGCGAACTACTAGCGAACACAGATACGCAGTATTTT.

The V gene is TRBV11-3, the J gene TRBJ2-1; weak D call: TRBD1 (6 bases). The V and J ends lost 5 bases and 15 bases respectively, with 17 bases between them. The CDR3 has 12 amino acids. Germline assignment: CDR1 SGHNT and CDR2 YENEEA. CDR3 residues: CASSPFQGLLFF. CDR3 bases: TGTGCCAGCAGCCCTTTCCAGGGGTTGCTGTTCTTC.

The CDR3 is CASSDRVTGELFF. Here the CDR3 DNA reads TGTGCCAGCAGCGACAGGGTCACCGGGGAGCTGTTTTTT. The V and J genes are TRBV7-2 and TRBJ2-2; 7 bases align to TRBD1. V lost 5 bases, J lost 4 bases, and 1 base stayed unmatched. Germline CDR1 and CDR2: SGHTA and FQGNSA. The CDR3 extends over 13 amino acids. The variable domain in full, with the rest retrieved from reference TRBV7-2 and TRBJ2-2, is GAGVSQSPSNKVTEKGKDVELRCDPISGHTALYWYRQSLGQGLEFLIYFQGNSAPDKSGLPSDRFSAERTGGSVSTLTIQRTQQEDSAVYLCASSDRVTGELFFGEGSRLTVL.

The table lists this clone with a few counts. This chain connects TRBV10-3 to TRBJ2-1, with D possibly being TRBD2 (5 bases). CDR1 is ENHRY, CDR2 SYGVKD, per germline. The CDR3 sequence is 11 residues long. The germline V and J ends were trimmed by 9 bases and 5 bases, with 8 bases remaining between them. CDR3: CAMARDNEQFF. CDR3 in DNA: TGTGCCATGGCGAGGGACAATGAGCAGTTCTTC.

Concerning this clone: Additional DNA sequences in this sample encode the identical CDR3. The V and J genes are TRBV29-1 and TRBJ2-3; D not certain. This CDR3 has 10 residues. Trimming stripped 4 bases from V and 6 bases from J, with 5 bases between. Germline V gene lookup returns CDR1 SQVTM and CDR2 ANQGSEA. CDR3 sequence (DNA): TGCAGCGTTGGGCGGGATACGCAGTATTTT. Translation gives CSVGRDTQYF.

The V gene is TRBV5-4, the J gene TRBJ2-5; possibly TRBD1 or TRBD2 for D (5 bases each). Trimming cost V 4 bases and J 2 bases, with 18 bases left between them. CDR1 SGHNT and CDR2 YYREEE come from the germline V gene (reference sequence). The CDR3 consists of 16 residues. Written as DNA, the CDR3 is TGTGCCAGCAGCCGGGCCGGGACGGTCAGTCAAGAGACCCAGTACTTC. It translates to CASSRAGTVSQETQYF.

V and J are TRBV10-2 and TRBJ2-2; D remains unclear. The CDR3 runs 11 residues. Trimming shortened V by 5 bases and J by 5 bases, and 3 bases separated the two germline ends. Germline loops: CDR1 WSHSY, CDR2 SAAADI. CDR3 loop: CASSLTGELFF. CDR3 coding DNA: TGCGCCAGCAGTCTTACCGGGGAGCTGTTTTTT.

The V and J genes are TRBV7-2 and TRBJ1-1; the D gene is possibly TRBD1 (5 bases). Germline V lookup: CDR1 SGHTA, CDR2 FQGNSA. Trimming took 3 bases from V and 10 from J, leaving 15 bases between them. The CDR3 contains 13 residues. The CDR3 spells CASSFLGVSTAFF. The DNA for the CDR3 is TGTGCCAGCAGCTTTCTGGGGGTCTCTACAGCTTTCTTT.

This clone was seen a handful of times. The chain links TRBV25-1 to TRBJ2-2; D perhaps matches TRBD1 (7 bases). CDR1 and CDR2 (germline): MGHDK, SYGVNS. The CDR3 has 15 amino acids. Trimming stripped 5 bases from V and 3 bases from J, with 13 bases between. CDR3 in DNA: TGTGCCAGCAGTACAGGGGAGGTGGACACCGGGGAGCTGTTTTTT. Its translation: CASSTGEVDTGELFF.

This rearrangement joins TRBV30 to TRBJ1-6; TRBD1 might be the D (5 bases). Per germline, CDR1 GTSNPN and CDR2 SVGIG (reference sequence). This CDR3 is 15 amino acids long. V lost 0 bases and J 10 bases, leaving 16 bases between the germline ends. The CDR3 nucleotides read TGTGCCTGGAGTGTTCAACAGGCCCTGGGGTCACCCCTCCACTTT. It specifies CAWSVQQALGSPLHF.

V usage is TRBV6-5 and J usage is TRBJ2-1; unclear D gene. The length of the CDR3 is 12 residues. Trimming removed 2 bases at V and 7 bases at J, with 6 bases between. In germline, CDR1 is MNHEY, CDR2 SVGAGI. Here the CDR3 DNA reads TGTGCCAGCAGTTACGCCGGGAATGAGCAGTTCTTC. Protein: CASSYAGNEQFF.